This TCR beta chain was captured by sequencing in a study of blood T cell repertoires in COVID-19. This clone was counted only a few times. Assay: immunoSEQ multiplex PCR; the TCRdb copy retains only in-frame clones and omits some. This sample yields some 200,000 clones, of which around 81% are seen a single time; 5.5% belongs to the top ten. CDR1 is SGHTA and CDR2 is FQGNSA in the germline V gene. The ends lost 2 bases at V and 2 bases at J; junction bases unmatched: 6. This CDR3 spans 16 amino acids. The receptor comes from a woman between 65 and 79 years old with acute or convalescent COVID-19. The V and J genes are TRBV7-2 and TRBJ2-3, with 8 bases that match TRBD1. The material sequenced was peripheral blood. CDR3 amino acids: CASSLSRDRPTDTQYF. CDR3 sequence (DNA): TGTGCCAGCAGCTTATCCCGGGACAGGCCCACAGATACGCAGTATTTT.